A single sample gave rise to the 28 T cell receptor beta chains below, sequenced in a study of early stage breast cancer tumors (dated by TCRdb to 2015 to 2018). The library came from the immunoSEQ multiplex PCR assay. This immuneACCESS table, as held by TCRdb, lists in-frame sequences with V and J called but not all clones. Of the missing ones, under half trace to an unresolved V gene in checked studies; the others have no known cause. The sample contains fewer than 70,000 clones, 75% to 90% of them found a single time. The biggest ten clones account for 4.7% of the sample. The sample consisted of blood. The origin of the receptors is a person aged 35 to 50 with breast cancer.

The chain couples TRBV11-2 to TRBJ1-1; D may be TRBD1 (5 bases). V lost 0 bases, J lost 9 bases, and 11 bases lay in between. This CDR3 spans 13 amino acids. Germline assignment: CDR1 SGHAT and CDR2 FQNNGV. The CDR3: CASSLEFQGQAFF. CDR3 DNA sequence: TGTGCCAGCAGCTTAGAGTTCCAGGGCCAAGCTTTCTTT. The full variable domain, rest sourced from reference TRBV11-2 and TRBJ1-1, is EAGVAQSPRYKIIEKRQSVAFWCNPISGHATLYWYQQILGQGPKLLIQFQNNGVVDDSQLPKDRFSAERLKGVDSTLKIQPAKLEDSAVYLCASSLEFQGQAFFGQGTRLTVV.

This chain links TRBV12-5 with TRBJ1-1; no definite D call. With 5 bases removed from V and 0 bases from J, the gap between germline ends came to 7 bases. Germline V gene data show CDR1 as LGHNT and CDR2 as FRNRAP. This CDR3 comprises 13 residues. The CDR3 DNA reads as TGTGCTAGTGGTCCTCCTATGAACACTGAAGCTTTCTTT. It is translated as CASGPPMNTEAFF.

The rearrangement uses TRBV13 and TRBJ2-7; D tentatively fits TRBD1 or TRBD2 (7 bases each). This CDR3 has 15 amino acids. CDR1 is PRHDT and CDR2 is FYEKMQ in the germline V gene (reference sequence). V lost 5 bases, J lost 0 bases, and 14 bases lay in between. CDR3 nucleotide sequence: TGTGCCAGCAGCCCAGACAGGGAGGGCTCCTACGAGCAGTACTTC. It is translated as CASSPDREGSYEQYF.

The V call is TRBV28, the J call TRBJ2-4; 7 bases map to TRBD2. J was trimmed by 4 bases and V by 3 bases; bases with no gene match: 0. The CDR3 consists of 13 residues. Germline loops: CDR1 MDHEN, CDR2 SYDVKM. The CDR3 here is CASSLGGKNIQYF. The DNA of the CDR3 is TGTGCCAGCAGTTTGGGGGGGAAAAACATTCAGTACTTC.

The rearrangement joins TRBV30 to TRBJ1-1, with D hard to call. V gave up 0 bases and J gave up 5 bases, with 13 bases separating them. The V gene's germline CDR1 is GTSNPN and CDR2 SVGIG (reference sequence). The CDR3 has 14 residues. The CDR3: CAWSVNPRWTEAFF. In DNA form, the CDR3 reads TGTGCCTGGAGTGTCAACCCCAGGTGGACTGAAGCTTTCTTT. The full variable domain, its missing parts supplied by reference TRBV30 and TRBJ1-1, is SQTIHQWPATLVQPVGSPLSLECTVEGTSNPNLYWYRQAAGRGLQLLFYSVGIGQISSEVPQNLSASRPQDRQFILSSKKLLLSDSGFYLCAWSVNPRWTEAFFGQGTRLTVV.

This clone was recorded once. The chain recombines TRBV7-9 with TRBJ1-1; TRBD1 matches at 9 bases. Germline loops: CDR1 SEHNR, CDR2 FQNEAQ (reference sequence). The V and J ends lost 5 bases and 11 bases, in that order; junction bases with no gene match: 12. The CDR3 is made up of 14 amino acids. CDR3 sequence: CASSEGQGKVWAFF. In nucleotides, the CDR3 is TGTGCCAGCAGCGAGGGACAGGGAAAGGTATGGGCTTTCTTT.

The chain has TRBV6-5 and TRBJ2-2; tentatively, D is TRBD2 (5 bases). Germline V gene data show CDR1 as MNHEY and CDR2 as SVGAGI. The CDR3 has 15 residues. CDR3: CAVTPGYANTGELFF. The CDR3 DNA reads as TGTGCGGTAACCCCGGGGTATGCGAACACCGGGGAGCTGTTTTTT.

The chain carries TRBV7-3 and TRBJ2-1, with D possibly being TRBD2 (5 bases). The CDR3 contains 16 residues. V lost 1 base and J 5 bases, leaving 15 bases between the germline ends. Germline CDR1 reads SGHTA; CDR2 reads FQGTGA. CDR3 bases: TGTGCCAGCAGCTTAAACGCTCTTGTGAGGGACAATGAGCAGTTCTTC. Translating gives CASSLNALVRDNEQFF.

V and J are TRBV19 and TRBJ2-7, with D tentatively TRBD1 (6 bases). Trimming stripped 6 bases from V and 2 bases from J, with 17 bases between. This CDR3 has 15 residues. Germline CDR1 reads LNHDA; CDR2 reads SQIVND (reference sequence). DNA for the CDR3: TGTGCCAGTAGGCCGGCCGGTGGGGGCCCCTACGAGCAGTACTTC. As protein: CASRPAGGGPYEQYF.

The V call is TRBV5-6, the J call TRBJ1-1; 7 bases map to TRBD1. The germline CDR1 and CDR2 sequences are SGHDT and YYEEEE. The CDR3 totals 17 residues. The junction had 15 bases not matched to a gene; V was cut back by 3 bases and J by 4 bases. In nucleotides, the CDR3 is TGTGCCAGCAGCTCCTTGGAGGGGGCGCGTGAAGCCACTGAAGCTTTCTTT. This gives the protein CASSSLEGAREATEAFF.

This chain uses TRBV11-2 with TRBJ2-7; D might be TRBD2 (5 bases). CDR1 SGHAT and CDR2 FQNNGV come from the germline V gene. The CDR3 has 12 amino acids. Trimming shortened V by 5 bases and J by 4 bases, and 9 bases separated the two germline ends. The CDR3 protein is CASSLASYEQYF. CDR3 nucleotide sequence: TGTGCCAGCAGCCTAGCCTCTTACGAGCAGTACTTC. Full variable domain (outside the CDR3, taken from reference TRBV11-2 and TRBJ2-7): EAGVAQSPRYKIIEKRQSVAFWCNPISGHATLYWYQQILGQGPKLLIQFQNNGVVDDSQLPKDRFSAERLKGVDSTLKIQPAKLEDSAVYLCASSLASYEQYFGPGTRLTVT.

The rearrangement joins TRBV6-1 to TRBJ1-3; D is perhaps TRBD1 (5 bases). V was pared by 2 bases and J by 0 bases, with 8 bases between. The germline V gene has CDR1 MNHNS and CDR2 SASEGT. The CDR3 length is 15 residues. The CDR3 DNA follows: TGTGCCAGCAGTGAATTCGGGGGCTCTGGAAACACCATATATTTT. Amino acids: CASSEFGGSGNTIYF.

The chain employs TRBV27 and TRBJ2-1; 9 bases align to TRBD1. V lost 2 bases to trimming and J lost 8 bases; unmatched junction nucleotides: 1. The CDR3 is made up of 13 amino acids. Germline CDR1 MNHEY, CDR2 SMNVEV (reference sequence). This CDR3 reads CASSLDRGDEQFF. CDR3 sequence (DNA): TGTGCCAGCAGTTTAGACAGGGGGGATGAGCAGTTCTTC.

The CDR3 region is CASARAGSLNYEQYF. CDR3 DNA: TGTGCCTCGGCCAGGGCAGGGAGCTTAAACTACGAGCAGTACTTC. The V and J genes are TRBV30 and TRBJ2-7; D could derive from TRBD1 or TRBD2 (5 bases each). This CDR3 has 15 residues. V was shortened by 7 bases and J by 3 bases, with 22 bases between the two germline ends. The V gene's germline CDR1 is GTSNPN and CDR2 SVGIG (reference sequence). The complete variable domain, with remaining parts taken from reference TRBV30 and TRBJ2-7, reads SQTIHQWPATLVQPVGSPLSLECTVEGTSNPNLYWYRQAAGRGLQLLFYSVGIGQISSEVPQNLSASRPQDRQFILSSKKLLLSDSGFYLCASARAGSLNYEQYFGPGTRLTVT.

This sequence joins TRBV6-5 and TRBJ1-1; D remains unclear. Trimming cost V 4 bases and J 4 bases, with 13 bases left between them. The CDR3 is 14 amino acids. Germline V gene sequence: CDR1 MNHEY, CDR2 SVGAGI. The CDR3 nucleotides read TGTGCCAGCAGTTCCCAGAGGTGGGGCACTGAAGCTTTCTTT. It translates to CASSSQRWGTEAFF.

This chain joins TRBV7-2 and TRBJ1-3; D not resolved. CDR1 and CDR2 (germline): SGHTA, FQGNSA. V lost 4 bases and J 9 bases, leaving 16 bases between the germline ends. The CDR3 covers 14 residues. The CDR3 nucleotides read TGTGCCAGCAGCTGGAGCTTTTCCCCACGCACCATATATTTT. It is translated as CASSWSFSPRTIYF. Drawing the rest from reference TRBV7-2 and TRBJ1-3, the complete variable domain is GAGVSQSPSNKVTEKGKDVELRCDPISGHTALYWYRQSLGQGLEFLIYFQGNSAPDKSGLPSDRFSAERTGGSVSTLTIQRTQQEDSAVYLCASSWSFSPRTIYFGEGSWLTVV.

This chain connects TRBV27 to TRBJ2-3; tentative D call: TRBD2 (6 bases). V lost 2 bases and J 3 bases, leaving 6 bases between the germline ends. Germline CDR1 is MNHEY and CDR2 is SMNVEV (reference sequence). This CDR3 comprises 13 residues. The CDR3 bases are TGTGCCAGCAGTTTAGGAGGGACAGATACGCAGTATTTT. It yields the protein CASSLGGTDTQYF.

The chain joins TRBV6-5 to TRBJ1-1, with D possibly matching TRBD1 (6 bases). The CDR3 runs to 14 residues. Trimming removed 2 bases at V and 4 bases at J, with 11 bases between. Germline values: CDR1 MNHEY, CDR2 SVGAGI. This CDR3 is CASSYRLGATEAFF. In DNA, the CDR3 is TGTGCCAGCAGTTACCGGTTGGGGGCCACTGAAGCTTTCTTT.

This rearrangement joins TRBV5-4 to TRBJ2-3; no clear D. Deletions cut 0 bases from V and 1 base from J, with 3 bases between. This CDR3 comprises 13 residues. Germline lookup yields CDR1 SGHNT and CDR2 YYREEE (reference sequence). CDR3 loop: CASSLEGTDTQYF. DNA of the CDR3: TGTGCCAGCAGCTTGGAGGGCACAGATACGCAGTATTTT.

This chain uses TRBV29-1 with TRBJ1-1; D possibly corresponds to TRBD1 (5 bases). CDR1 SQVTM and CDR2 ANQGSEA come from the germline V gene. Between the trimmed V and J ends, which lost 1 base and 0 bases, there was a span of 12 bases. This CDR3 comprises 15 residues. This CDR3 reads CSVEGEGAMNTEAFF. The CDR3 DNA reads TGCAGCGTTGAAGGTGAAGGGGCAATGAACACTGAAGCTTTCTTT.

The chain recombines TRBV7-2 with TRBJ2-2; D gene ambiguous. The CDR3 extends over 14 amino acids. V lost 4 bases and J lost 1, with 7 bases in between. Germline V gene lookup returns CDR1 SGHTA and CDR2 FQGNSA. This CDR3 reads CASSWTVNTGELFF. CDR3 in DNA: TGTGCCAGCAGCTGGACCGTGAACACCGGGGAGCTGTTTTTT.

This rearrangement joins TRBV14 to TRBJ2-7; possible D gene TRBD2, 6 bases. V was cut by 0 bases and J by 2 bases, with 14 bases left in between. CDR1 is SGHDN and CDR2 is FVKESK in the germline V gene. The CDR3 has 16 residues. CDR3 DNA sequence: TGTGCCAGCAGCCAAGAAGTCGGGAGAGGGCCCTACGAGCAGTACTTC. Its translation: CASSQEVGRGPYEQYF.

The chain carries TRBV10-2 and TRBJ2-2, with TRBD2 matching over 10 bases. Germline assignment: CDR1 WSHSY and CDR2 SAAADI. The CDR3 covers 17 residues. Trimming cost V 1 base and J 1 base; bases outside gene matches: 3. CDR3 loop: CASSEFASGRNTGELFF. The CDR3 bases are TGCGCCAGCAGTGAGTTTGCTAGCGGGAGGAACACCGGGGAGCTGTTTTTT.

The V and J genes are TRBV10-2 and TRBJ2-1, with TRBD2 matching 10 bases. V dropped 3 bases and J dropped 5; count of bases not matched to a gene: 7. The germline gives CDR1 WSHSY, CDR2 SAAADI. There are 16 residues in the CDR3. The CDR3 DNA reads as TGCGCCAGCAGTGACCCTCTAGCGGGAGTGAACAATGAGCAGTTCTTC. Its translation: CASSDPLAGVNNEQFF.

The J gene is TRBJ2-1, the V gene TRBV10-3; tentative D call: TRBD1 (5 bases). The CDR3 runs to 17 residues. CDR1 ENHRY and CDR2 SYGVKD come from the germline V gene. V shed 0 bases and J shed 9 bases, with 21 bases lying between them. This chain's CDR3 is CAISESTDLLKSGEQFF. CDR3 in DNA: TGTGCCATCAGTGAGTCGACAGACTTGCTAAAGTCGGGTGAGCAGTTCTTC.

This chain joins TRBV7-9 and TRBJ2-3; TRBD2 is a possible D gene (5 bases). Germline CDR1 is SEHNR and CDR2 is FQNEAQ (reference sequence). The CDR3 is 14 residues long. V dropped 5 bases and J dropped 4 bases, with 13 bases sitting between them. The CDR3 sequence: CASSRGSRADTQYF. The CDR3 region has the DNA TGTGCCAGCAGCCGTGGGAGTAGGGCAGATACGCAGTATTTT.

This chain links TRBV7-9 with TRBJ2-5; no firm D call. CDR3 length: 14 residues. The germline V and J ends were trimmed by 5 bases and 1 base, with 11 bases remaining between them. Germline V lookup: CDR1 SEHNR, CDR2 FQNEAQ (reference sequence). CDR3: CASSRTYLQETQYF. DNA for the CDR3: TGTGCCAGCAGCCGGACGTACCTCCAAGAGACCCAGTACTTC. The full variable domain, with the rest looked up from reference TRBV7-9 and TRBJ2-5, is DTGVSQNPRHKITKRGQNVTFRCDPISEHNRLYWYRQTLGQGPEFLTYFQNEAQLEKSRLLSDRFSAERPKGSFSTLEIQRTEQGDSAMYLCASSRTYLQETQYFGPGTRLLVL.

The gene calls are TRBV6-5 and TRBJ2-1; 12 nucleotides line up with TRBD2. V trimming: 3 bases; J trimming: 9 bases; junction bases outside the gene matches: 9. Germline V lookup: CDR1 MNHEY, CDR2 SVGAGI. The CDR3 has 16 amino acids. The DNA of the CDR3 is TGTGCCAGCAGTTATTCTCTAGCGGGAGGGCCCGGTGAGCAGTTCTTC. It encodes CASSYSLAGGPGEQFF.